Included here is one TCR beta chain sequence, with context. Study processing details: Cell counts per sample came from amplifying reference gene primers. Sequencing used immunoSEQ multiplex PCR; TCRdb keeps in-frame clones, though not all of them. The DNA was the basis for D and trimming; V, J and clone size are from that table. Found here are 95,000 or so clones, approximately 86% of them singletons; the top ten hold roughly 1.2%. The sample comes from a study of blood T cell repertoires in COVID-19. Study background: Some COVID-19 samples were acute and others convalescent; all came from the United States, Italy and Spain. PBMCs, B-cell-depleted T cells, or T cells were the source of the cDNA or gDNA that made up the material.

The CDR3 is 16 residues long. V shed 4 bases, J shed 3 bases, and the junction held 10 bases outside the gene matches. Germline V gives CDR1 LGHNA, CDR2 YNFKEQ. Material for sequencing was peripheral blood. This clonotype originated in a man older than 75 with active or convalescent COVID-19. The chain joins TRBV4-2 to TRBJ2-5, with 8 positions matching TRBD2. The CDR3 nucleotides are TGTGCCAGCAGCCTACAGGTTGGAGCGGGGGAAGAGACCCAGTACTTC. Encoded protein: CASSLQVGAGEETQYF.